This entry lists 10 T cell receptor beta chains sequenced from one sample in a study of radiotherapy plus CTLA-4 blockade in lung cancer. TCRdb's copy holds only in-frame clones and misses some; the assay was immunoSEQ multiplex PCR. The sample includes approximately 44,000 clones, approximately 79% of them seen just once. The starting material was peripheral blood, obtained from a patient treated with radiotherapy plus ipilimumab. These receptors originate from a human donor with non-small cell lung cancer who had stable disease on radiotherapy plus ipilimumab.

The chain is built from TRBV6-6 and TRBJ1-2; 8 positions match TRBD1. The CDR3 has 15 residues. With 5 bases clipped from V and 6 bases from J, the junction kept 11 bases outside the gene matches. Germline V lookup: CDR1 MNHNY, CDR2 SVGAGI (reference sequence). DNA of the CDR3: TGTGCCAGCAGTGATCTGGGACAGGAATTGAATGGCTACACCTTC. Translated: CASSDLGQELNGYTF.

This clone appeared a few times. CDR3 residues: CASRTAYEQYF. CDR3 DNA sequence: TGTGCCAGCAGAACAGCTTACGAGCAGTACTTC. The V call is TRBV6-1, the J call TRBJ2-7; D gene unclear. Germline CDR1 MNHNS, CDR2 SASEGT. This CDR3 is built from 11 residues. Trimming pared 6 bases from V and 4 bases from J, leaving 7 bases between.

The CDR3 DNA reads as TGTGCTAGTGGGGGGGACGCTCACTCGCAGTTCTTC. This codes for CASGGDAHSQFF. The chain combines TRBV12-5 with TRBJ2-1; possibly TRBD1 or TRBD2 for D (5 bases each). The CDR3 contains 12 residues. V lost 6 bases and J lost 12, with 15 bases in between. CDR1 is LGHNT, CDR2 FRNRAP, per germline.

V and J are TRBV27 and TRBJ1-5; a weak D match, TRBD1 (5 bases). This CDR3 is 15 amino acids long. The germline V gene has CDR1 MNHEY and CDR2 SMNVEV (reference sequence). V was cut by 3 bases and J by 7 bases, with 16 bases left in between. The CDR3: CASSLGIGTPQPQHF. CDR3 nucleotide sequence: TGTGCCAGCAGTTTGGGTATCGGGACGCCCCAGCCCCAGCATTTT.

The rearrangement joins TRBV19 to TRBJ2-5; 12 positions agree with TRBD1. CDR1 is LNHDA and CDR2 is SQIVND in the germline V gene (reference sequence). The CDR3 runs 16 residues. Trimming cost V 8 bases and J 4 bases; bases outside gene matches: 11. The CDR3 spells CASSTQGTGGRETQYF. CDR3 nucleotides: TGTGCCAGTTCTACACAGGGGACAGGGGGCCGAGAGACCCAGTACTTC.

V gene TRBV5-6 combines with J gene TRBJ2-3; possible D gene TRBD2, 6 bases. CDR1 and CDR2 from the germline V gene are SGHDT and YYEEEE. V lost 4 bases and J lost 4, with 10 bases in between. The CDR3 runs to 13 residues. CDR3 sequence: CASSTGAADTQYF. DNA for the CDR3: TGTGCCAGCAGCACGGGAGCGGCAGATACGCAGTATTTT.

This clone appeared once. This rearrangement joins TRBV18 to TRBJ2-7, with 7 bases matching TRBD2. Trimming cost V 6 bases and J 4 bases; bases outside gene matches: 6. The CDR3 extends over 13 amino acids. Germline CDR1 is KGHSH and CDR2 is LQKENI. Written as DNA, the CDR3 is TGTGCCAGCTCCCCCCGGCGGGGGTACGAGCAGTACTTC. This translates into CASSPRRGYEQYF.

This sequence joins TRBV6-6 and TRBJ2-5; D call uncertain. The ends were cut back, 8 bases at V and 4 bases at J, with 17 bases in the middle. Germline-derived CDR1 and CDR2 are MNHNY and SVGAGI (reference sequence). The length of the CDR3 is 14 residues. The CDR3 bases are TGTGCCAGCCGACAACTAAAAGAAGGAGAGACCCAGTACTTC. Translating it yields CASRQLKEGETQYF.

The genes are TRBV28 and TRBJ2-2, with unresolved D. The CDR3 extends over 12 amino acids. The V gene's germline CDR1 is MDHEN and CDR2 SYDVKM. Deletions cut 2 bases from V and 5 bases from J, with 3 bases between. Written as DNA, the CDR3 is TGTGCCAGCAGTTTAGAGACCGGGGAGCTGTTTTTT. This gives the protein CASSLETGELFF.

V is TRBV19 and J is TRBJ1-2; the D gene is possibly TRBD1 (6 bases). CDR1 is LNHDA and CDR2 is SQIVND in the germline V gene (reference sequence). The V gene lost 4 bases and the J gene lost 2 bases, with 32 bases spanning the gap. The CDR3 runs 21 residues. CDR3 sequence (DNA): TGTGCCAGTAGTACCTATACCCCCCCCCGGAAGTGCGTAGGGGGAAACTATGGCTACACCTTC. As protein: CASSTYTPPRKCVGGNYGYTF.